This T cell receptor (beta chain) emerged from a study of blood T cells in healthy people across ages. J gave up 7 bases and V 5 bases, and 4 bases lay outside the gene matches. This CDR3 spans 12 amino acids. In germline, CDR1 is MNHEY, CDR2 SMNVEV (reference sequence). Overall study findings and caveats: Estimates based on one million T cells were treated as lower bounds.

Primed by a sample-barcoded 5' primer and a J-beta primer mix, a second PCR proceeded for 7 to 11 cycles. Every sample returned 2.5 million or more CDR3-containing paired-end reads. MiXCR, applied by TCRdb to the 5' RACE reads, yields one record per CDR3 protein. The sample has 1 million or so distinct CDR3 sequences; about 25% are singletons. This clonotype was found a few times. Its specificity is not known. These same data were also listed under a study on T cells of mothers and their children. That paper states: Thymic selection molds TCR recombination output in a comparable way in related and unrelated pairs.

The sequenced sample was blood. The receptor's source is a girl aged 2-10 years in good health. This sequence joins TRBV27 and TRBJ1-2; TRBD1 agrees at 7 bases. CDR3: CASSRDRVGYTF. For the CDR3, the DNA is TGTGCCAGCAGTCGAGACAGGGTTGGCTACACCTTC.